This T cell receptor (beta chain) comes out of a study of shared clonotypes between healthy human individuals (dated by TCRdb to about 2020). A note on the overall study: The cohort comprised two women and a few men aged 18 to 49 years. For each donor, three plates each were used for CD4 naive and CD4 memory, two plates were used for CD8 naive, and one plate was used for CD8 memory. Blood TCR repertoires of several healthy adults were deeply sequenced to estimate repertoire size and the extent of clonotype sharing between individuals. To increase sequencing depth and limit assay-specific biases, TCR repertoire library preparation and sequencing were carried out by different laboratories using diverse techniques. Per donor, leukapheresis produced somewhere between about 0.94 and 8.9 billion PBMCs. Points the paper makes about the study in general: Higher generation probabilities were observed for clonotypes shared by all four sorted-subset donors than for non-shared clonotypes. The genetic and exposure-history diversity represented was limited by the small number of donors. Only blood was sampled, and tissue TCR repertoires likely differ from those in blood. Sharing across a few donors was observed for about 5% of naive CD4, over 3% of naive CD8, roughly 2.3% of memory CD4, and around 0.42% of memory CD8 clonotypes. Even with the large sequencing depth, rarefaction of the sorted-subset datasets indicated that sequencing was incomplete. Based on pairwise subsampling, the degree of clonotype sharing among donors was expected to be affected by sequencing depth. Naive subsets generally had larger estimated clonotype richness than memory subsets did.

TCR CDR3 regions were amplified from genomic DNA by multiplex PCR using the deep immunoSEQ assay. For each cell subset, the extracted genomic DNA was distributed evenly across all wells of several immunoSEQ 96-well plates, and each plate served as one replicate. For sorted subsets, 150 to 250 ng genomic DNA, equal to 30,000 to 35,000 T cell genomes, was loaded into each replicate PCR. Purified libraries were quantified with a Qubit 3.0 fluorometer, sized on a Bioanalyzer 2100, and re-quantified with the KAPA Library Quantification kit. Each immunoSEQ 96-well plate was sequenced on its own single-read 150-cycle Illumina NextSeq 550 flow cell. The paper's data handling went like this. The immunoSEQ output contained only junctional sequences without quality scores, so filtering could not match that applied to full-length reads. Sequences were annotated with PyIR, a Python wrapper for IgBLAST v1.9, using IMGT germline references to assign V/J genes and CDR3. Reads were filtered out if the reads had weak V/J assignments (E-value above 1e-6), no CDR3, stop codons, out-of-frame junctions, or ambiguous translated residues. A V3J clonotype was defined by an identical inferred V gene, J gene, and CDR3 amino acid sequence. To compute the percentage overlap between repertoires, the number of shared unique clonotypes was divided by the size of the smaller repertoire. RTK rarefaction, the Chao1 estimator, and Recon v2.1 estimates of unobserved clonotypes were used to assess repertoire richness. OLGA was used to compute generation probabilities for all TCRbeta clonotypes that the gDNA method yielded from a handful of donors. In its TCRdb copy, this immuneACCESS table keeps in-frame sequences only and misses some clones. Where compared with another copy, unresolved V genes explain less than half of these, and the others have no known cause. The DNA gave D and trimming, while V, J and clone size come from that table. In all, the sample holds about 1.1 million clones, and 70% to 80% of those were seen once. 0.89% of the sample comes from the top ten.

In regard to this clone: No antigen is known for it. It has no much larger one-base neighbor in the sample; base qualities were not kept.

The donors were healthy, HIV-negative adults who had no recently reported acute infections or vaccinations. All donors were Caucasian adults living in Nashville, Tennessee, USA. CD4+ T cells were enriched by magnetic negative selection; naive cells were then positively selected on CD45RA, and the negative fraction formed the memory subset. Blood was obtained by leukapheresis, after which PBMCs were separated by Ficoll-Histopaque density gradient centrifugation and cryopreserved in liquid nitrogen vapor phase. Analytical flow cytometry was used to check the purity and quantity of every magnetically sorted T cell population. Genomic DNA was isolated from every sorted fraction and measured by UV absorbance on a Nanodrop 2000c. The CDR3 measures 15 amino acids from cysteine to phenylalanine. Only CDR3 DNA is held: 45 bases, read in frame from base 1. CDR1 SGDLS and CDR2 YYNGEE are derived from the germline V gene. Trimmed from V: 4 bases; trimmed from J: 4 bases; junction bases lacking a gene match: 9.

This receptor was obtained from a man younger than 30 in good health. Some clones in this sample may be carry-over from other donors' samples. The chain employs TRBV9 and TRBJ2-3; 7 central bases correspond to TRBD2. The sample comprised memory CD4+ T cells from PBMCs. What the cell subset or site label conveys for this sample: CD45RA-negative fraction. The nucleotide sequence reads TGTGCCAGCAGCATAACTGGCGGGAGAGCAGATACGCAGTATTTT. Its translation is CASSITGGRADTQYF.